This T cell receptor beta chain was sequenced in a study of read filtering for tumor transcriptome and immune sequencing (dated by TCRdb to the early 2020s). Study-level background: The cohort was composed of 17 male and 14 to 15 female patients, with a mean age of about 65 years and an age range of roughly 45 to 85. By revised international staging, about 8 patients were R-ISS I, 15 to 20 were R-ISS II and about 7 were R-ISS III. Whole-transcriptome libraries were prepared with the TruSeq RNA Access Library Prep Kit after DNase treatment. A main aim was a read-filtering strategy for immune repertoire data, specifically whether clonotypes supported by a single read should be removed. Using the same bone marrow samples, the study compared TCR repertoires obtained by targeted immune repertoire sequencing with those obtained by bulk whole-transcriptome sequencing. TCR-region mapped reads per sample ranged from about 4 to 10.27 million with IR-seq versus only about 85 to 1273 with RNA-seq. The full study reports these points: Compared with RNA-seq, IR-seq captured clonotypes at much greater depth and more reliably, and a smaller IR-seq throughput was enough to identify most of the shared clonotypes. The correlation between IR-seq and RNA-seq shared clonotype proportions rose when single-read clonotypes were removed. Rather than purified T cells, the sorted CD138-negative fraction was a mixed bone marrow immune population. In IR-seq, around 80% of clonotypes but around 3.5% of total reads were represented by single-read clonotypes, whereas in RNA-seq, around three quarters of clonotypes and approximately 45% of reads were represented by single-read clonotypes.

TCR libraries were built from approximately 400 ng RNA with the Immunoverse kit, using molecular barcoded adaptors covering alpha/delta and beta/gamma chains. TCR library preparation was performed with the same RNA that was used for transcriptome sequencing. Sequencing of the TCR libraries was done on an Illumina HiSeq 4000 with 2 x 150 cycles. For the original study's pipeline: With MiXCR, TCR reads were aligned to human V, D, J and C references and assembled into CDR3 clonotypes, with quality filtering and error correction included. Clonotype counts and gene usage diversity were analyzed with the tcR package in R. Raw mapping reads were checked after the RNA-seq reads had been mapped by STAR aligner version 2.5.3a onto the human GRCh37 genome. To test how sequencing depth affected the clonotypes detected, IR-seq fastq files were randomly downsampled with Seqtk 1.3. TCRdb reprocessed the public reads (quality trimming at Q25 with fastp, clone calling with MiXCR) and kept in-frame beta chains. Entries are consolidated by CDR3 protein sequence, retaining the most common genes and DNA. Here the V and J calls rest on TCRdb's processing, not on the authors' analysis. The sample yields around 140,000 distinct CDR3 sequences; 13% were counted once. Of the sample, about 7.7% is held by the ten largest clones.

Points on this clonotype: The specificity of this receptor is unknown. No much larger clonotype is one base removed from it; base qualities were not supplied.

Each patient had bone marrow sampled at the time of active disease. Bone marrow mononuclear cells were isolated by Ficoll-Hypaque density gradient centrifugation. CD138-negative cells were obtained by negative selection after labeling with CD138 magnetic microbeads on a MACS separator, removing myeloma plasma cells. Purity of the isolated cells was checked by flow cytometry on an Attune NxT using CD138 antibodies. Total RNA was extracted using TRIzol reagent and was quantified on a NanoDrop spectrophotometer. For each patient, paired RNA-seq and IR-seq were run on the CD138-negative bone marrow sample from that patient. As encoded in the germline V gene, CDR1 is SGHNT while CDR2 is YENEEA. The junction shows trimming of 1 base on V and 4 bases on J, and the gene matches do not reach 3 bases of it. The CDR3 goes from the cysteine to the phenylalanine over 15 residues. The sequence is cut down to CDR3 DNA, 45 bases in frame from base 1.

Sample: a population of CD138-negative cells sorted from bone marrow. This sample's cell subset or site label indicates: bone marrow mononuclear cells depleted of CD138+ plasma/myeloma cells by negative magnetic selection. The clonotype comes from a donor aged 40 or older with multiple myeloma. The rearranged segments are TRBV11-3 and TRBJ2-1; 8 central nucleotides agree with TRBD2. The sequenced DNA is TGTGCCAGCAGCTTAGGACGGGAGGGGTACAATGAGCAGTTCTTC. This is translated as CASSLGREGYNEQFF.